This TCR beta chain was recorded in a study of cytomegalovirus exposure and HLA in healthy donors. This clone was detected once. Its specificity is unknown. CDR1 and CDR2 (germline): SGHKS, YYEKEE (reference sequence). The V and J ends lost 0 bases and 6 bases respectively, with 7 bases between them. The CDR3 length is 12 residues. Both 60 Vbeta primers and 13 Jbeta primers went into the PCR. In the authors' workflow: Approximately 87 million unique TCR beta chains, 9.5 million to 14 million shared, were counted in a later analysis. Using immunoSEQ multiplex PCR, the repertoire was profiled, and TCRdb retains in-frame clones only, with some absent. The V and J calls and clone size are taken from that table; D and trimming were inferred from the DNA. Found here are 100,000 to 150,000 clones, less than 80% of them singletons; the top ten hold more than 2.5%. Study findings and constraints: On later analysis, the bulk of CMV-associated TCR beta chains appeared to be HLA-restricted. TCR beta sequences numbering more than 15,000 were associated with HLA alleles at 0.05 false discovery rate in a later analysis. It was 164 TCR beta chains that were listed as cytomegalovirus-associated.

The chain couples TRBV5-5 to TRBJ2-7; no clear D gene. The sample consisted of PBMCs. The sequence was collected from a woman between 45 and 65 years old in good health and CMV-seronegative. The CDR3 sequence: CASSLGSSEQYF. The CDR3 bases are TGTGCCAGCAGCTTGGGAAGCTCCGAGCAGTACTTC.